This T cell receptor beta chain is drawn from a study of cytomegalovirus exposure and HLA in healthy donors. With regard to this clone: Its antigen is not identified.

Regarding the study as a whole: The authors assumed roughly uniform sequencing depth across donors for presence/absence analyses. Being indistinguishable, some V segments were excluded, TRBV6-2 and TRBV6-3 among them.

V gave up 2 bases and J gave up 10 bases; unmatched junction bases: 6. CDR3 length: 14 amino acids. Germline V gene lookup returns CDR1 SGDLS and CDR2 YYNGEE. The PCR contained 60 Vbeta and 13 Jbeta primers. Only in-frame clones appear in the TCRdb table, and some are missing; sequencing was by immunoSEQ multiplex PCR. This table holds around 130,000 clones, 74% found once. The clonotype comes from a woman aged 50 to 65 in good health and CMV-seropositive. Specimen: PBMCs. This rearrangement joins TRBV9 to TRBJ1-6, with 7 bases fitting TRBD1. CDR3 amino acids: CASSVRDSESPLHF. The CDR3 region has the DNA TGTGCCAGCAGCGTCCGGGACAGTGAGTCACCCCTCCACTTT.